The clone carrying this TCR beta chain came up a few times. These data belong to a study of Ad26.COV2.S vaccination and SARS-CoV-2 variants. Study as a whole: The study gave Ad26.COV2.S intramuscularly, once or twice 56 days apart.

Treatment described: 19 received Ad26.COV2.S at low or high dose, single or two shots; about 5 received placebo; per-sample allocation not given. At day 63 after the first vaccine or placebo injection, samples were drawn. V dropped 5 bases and J dropped 2 bases, with 12 bases sitting between them. CDR3 length equals 14 residues. Germline V gives CDR1 LGHDT, CDR2 YNNKEL (reference sequence). Generated by immunoSEQ multiplex PCR, the TCRdb table keeps only in-frame clones and is missing some. This sample has around 300,000 clones, with roughly 90% found just once. Sequenced here: peripheral blood, sampled in a trial of Ad26.COV2.S vaccine versus placebo. The chain joins TRBV3-1 (or the pseudogene TRBV3-2) to TRBJ1-1; no firm D call. The receptor's source is a person between 18 and 65 years old who received the Ad26.COV2.S COVID-19 vaccine or a placebo. The CDR3 DNA is TGTGCCAGCAGCTCGGGCCCACTTAACACTGAAGCTTTCTTT. This sequence encodes CASSSGPLNTEAFF.